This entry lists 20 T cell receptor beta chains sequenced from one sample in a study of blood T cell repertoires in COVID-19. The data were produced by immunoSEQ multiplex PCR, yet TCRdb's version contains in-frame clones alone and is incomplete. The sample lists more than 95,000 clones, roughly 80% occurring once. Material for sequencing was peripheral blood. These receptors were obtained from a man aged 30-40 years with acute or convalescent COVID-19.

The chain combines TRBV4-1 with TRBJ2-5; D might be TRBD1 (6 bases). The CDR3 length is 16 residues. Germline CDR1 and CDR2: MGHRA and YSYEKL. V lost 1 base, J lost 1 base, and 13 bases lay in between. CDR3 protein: CASSQVSSQGQETQYF. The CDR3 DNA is TGCGCCAGCAGCCAAGTCTCTTCACAGGGCCAAGAGACCCAGTACTTC.

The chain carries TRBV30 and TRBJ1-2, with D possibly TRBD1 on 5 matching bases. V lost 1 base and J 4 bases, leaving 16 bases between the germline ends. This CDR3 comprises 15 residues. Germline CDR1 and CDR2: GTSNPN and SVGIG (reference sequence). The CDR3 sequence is CAWSGLGSGGYGYTF. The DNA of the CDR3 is TGTGCCTGGAGTGGGCTCGGATCGGGGGGCTATGGCTACACCTTC.

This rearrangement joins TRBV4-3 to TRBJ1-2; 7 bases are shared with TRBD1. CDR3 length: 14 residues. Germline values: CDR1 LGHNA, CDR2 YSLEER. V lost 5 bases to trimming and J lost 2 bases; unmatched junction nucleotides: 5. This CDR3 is CASSYGTENYGYTF. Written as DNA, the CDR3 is TGCGCCAGCAGCTACGGGACAGAAAACTATGGCTACACCTTC.

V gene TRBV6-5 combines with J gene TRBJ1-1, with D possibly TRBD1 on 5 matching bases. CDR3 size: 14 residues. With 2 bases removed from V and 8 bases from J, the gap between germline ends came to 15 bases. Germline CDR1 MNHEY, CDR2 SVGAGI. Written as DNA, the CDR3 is TGTGCCAGCAGTTACCCGGGGGGGGGAAGGGAAGCTTTCTTT. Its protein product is CASSYPGGGREAFF.

The CDR3, as DNA: TGCGCCAGCAGCCAAGCGACAGGGGTCACTGAAGCTTTCTTT. As protein: CASSQATGVTEAFF. The chain joins TRBV4-1 to TRBJ1-1, with 8 bases fitting TRBD1. Trimming cost V 1 base and J 4 bases; bases outside gene matches: 2. Germline CDR1 and CDR2: MGHRA and YSYEKL. The CDR3 is 14 residues long.

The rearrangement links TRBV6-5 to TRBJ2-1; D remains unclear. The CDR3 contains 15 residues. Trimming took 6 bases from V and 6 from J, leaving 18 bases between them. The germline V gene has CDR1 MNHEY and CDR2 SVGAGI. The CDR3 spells CASRSALFRGNEQFF. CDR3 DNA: TGTGCCAGCAGATCCGCCTTGTTTCGAGGCAATGAGCAGTTCTTC.

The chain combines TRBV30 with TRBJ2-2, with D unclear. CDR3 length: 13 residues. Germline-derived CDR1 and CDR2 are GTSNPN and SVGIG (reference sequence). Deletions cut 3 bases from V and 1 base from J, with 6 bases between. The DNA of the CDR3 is TGTGCCTGGAGAGACAAGAACACCGGGGAGCTGTTTTTT. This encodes CAWRDKNTGELFF.

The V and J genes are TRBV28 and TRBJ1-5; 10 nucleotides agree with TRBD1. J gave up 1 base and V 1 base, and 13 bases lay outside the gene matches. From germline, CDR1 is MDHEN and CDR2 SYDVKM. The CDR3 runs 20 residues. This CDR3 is CASSLSPGTGVSTSNQPQHF. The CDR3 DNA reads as TGTGCCAGCAGTTTATCGCCCGGGACAGGGGTTTCCACCAGCAATCAGCCCCAGCATTTT.

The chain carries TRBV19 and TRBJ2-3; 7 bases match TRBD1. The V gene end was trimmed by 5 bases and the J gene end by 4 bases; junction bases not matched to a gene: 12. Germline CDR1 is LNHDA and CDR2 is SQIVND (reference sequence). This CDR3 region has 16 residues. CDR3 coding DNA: TGTGCCAGTAGTGTAAACCCGGGACAGCCTCCAGATACGCAGTATTTT. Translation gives CASSVNPGQPPDTQYF.

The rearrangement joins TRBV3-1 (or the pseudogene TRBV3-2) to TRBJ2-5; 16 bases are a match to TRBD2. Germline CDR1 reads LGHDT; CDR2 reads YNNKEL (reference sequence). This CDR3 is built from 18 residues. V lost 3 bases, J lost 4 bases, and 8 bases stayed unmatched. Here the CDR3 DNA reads TGTGCCAGCAGCCATTGGGGGACTAGCGGGAGGGCAACAGAGACCCAGTACTTC. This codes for CASSHWGTSGRATETQYF.

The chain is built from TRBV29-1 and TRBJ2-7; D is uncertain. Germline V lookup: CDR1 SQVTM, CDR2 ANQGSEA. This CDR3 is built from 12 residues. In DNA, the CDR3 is TGCGGTATTTCTGACTCCTATTACGAGCAGTACTTC. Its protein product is CGISDSYYEQYF.

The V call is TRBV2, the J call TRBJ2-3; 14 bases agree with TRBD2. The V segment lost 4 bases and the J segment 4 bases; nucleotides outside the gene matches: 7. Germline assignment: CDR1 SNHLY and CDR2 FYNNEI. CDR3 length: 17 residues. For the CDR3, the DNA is TGTGCCAGCAGTGCCTCCGAGGGACTAGCGGGGGCAGATACGCAGTATTTT. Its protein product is CASSASEGLAGADTQYF.

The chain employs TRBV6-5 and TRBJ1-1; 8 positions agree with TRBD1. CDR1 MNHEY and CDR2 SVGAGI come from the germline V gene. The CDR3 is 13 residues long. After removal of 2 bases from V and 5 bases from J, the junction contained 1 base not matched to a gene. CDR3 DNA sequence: TGTGCCAGCAGTTACGACAGGGGAACTGAAGCTTTCTTT. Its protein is CASSYDRGTEAFF.

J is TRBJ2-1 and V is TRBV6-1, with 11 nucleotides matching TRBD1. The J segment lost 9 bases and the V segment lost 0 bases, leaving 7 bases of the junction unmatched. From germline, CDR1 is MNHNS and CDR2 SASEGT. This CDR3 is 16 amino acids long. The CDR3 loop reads CASSEAYGQGAGEQFF. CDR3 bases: TGTGCCAGCAGTGAAGCGTACGGACAGGGGGCCGGTGAGCAGTTCTTC.

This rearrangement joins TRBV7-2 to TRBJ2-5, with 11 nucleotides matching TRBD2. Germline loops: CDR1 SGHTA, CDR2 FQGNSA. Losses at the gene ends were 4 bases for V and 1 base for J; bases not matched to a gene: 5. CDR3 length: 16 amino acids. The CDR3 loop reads CASSSRLAGSQETQYF. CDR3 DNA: TGTGCCAGCAGCTCCCGACTAGCGGGGAGCCAAGAGACCCAGTACTTC.

CDR3: CASSVGQGRYQPQHF. The CDR3 bases are TGTGCCAGCAGCGTAGGACAGGGGCGATATCAGCCCCAGCATTTT. This sequence joins TRBV9 and TRBJ1-5, with 8 bases matching TRBD1. This CDR3 spans 15 amino acids. With V trimmed by 0 bases and J by 5 bases, 4 bases remained unmatched. Germline lookup yields CDR1 SGDLS and CDR2 YYNGEE. Using reference TRBV9 and TRBJ1-5 for the parts outside the CDR3, the full variable domain is DSGVTQTPKHLITATGQRVTLRCSPRSGDLSVYWYQQSLDQGLQFLIQYYNGEERAKGNILERFSAQQFPDLHSELNLSSLELGDSALYFCASSVGQGRYQPQHFGDGTRLSIL.

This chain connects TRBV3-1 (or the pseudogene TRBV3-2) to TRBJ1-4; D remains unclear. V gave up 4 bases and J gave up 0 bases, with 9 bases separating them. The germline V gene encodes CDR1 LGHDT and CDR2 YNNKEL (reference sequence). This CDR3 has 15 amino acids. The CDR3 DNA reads TGTGCCAGCAGCCGAGCGGGTTCAACTAATGAAAAACTGTTTTTT. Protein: CASSRAGSTNEKLFF.

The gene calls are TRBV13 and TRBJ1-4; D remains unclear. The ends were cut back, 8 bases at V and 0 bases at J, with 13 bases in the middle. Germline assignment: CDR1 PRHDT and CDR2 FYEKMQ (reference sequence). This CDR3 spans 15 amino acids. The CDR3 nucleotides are TGTGCCAGCGCGAGGGAGCCGGCAACTAATGAAAAACTGTTTTTT. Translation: CASAREPATNEKLFF.

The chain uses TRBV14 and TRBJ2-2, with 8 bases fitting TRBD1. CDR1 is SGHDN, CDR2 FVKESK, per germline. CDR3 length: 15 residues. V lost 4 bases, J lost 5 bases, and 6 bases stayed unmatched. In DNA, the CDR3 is TGTGCCAGCAGCCCCTGGACAGGGTTGACCGGGGAGCTGTTTTTT. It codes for CASSPWTGLTGELFF.

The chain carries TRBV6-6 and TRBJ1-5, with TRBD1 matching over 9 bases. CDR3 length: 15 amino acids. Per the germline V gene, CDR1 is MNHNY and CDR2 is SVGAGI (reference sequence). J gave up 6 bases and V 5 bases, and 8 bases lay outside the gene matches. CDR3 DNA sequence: TGTGCCAGCAGTACGGGACAGGGCAAGAGTCAGCCCCAGCATTTT. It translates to CASSTGQGKSQPQHF.